This record concerns one TCR beta chain sequence. This sample is part of a study of shared clonotypes between healthy human individuals. V was pared by 0 bases and J by 5 bases, with 8 bases of the junction left unmatched. Germline lookup yields CDR1 MGHDK and CDR2 SYGVNS. This CDR3 is 16 amino acids long. Measured with immunoSEQ multiplex PCR; TCRdb has only the in-frame clones, and not every one. The sample has 2 million to 2.5 million clones, approximately 94% seen once. Positive CCR7 selection of CD45RO-negative cells yielded the naive CD8 cells, and terminally differentiated effector memory CD45RA+ cells were excluded.

The TCR was taken from a man aged 18 to 35 in good health. Some clones in this sample may be carry-over from other donors' samples. The J gene is TRBJ1-2, the V gene TRBV25-1; 8 bases are shared with TRBD1. Material for sequencing was naive CD8+ T cells from PBMCs. CDR3 DNA: TGTGCCAGCAGTGAATATGCGGCAGGGGGCTTGTATGGCTACACCTTC. It encodes CASSEYAAGGLYGYTF.